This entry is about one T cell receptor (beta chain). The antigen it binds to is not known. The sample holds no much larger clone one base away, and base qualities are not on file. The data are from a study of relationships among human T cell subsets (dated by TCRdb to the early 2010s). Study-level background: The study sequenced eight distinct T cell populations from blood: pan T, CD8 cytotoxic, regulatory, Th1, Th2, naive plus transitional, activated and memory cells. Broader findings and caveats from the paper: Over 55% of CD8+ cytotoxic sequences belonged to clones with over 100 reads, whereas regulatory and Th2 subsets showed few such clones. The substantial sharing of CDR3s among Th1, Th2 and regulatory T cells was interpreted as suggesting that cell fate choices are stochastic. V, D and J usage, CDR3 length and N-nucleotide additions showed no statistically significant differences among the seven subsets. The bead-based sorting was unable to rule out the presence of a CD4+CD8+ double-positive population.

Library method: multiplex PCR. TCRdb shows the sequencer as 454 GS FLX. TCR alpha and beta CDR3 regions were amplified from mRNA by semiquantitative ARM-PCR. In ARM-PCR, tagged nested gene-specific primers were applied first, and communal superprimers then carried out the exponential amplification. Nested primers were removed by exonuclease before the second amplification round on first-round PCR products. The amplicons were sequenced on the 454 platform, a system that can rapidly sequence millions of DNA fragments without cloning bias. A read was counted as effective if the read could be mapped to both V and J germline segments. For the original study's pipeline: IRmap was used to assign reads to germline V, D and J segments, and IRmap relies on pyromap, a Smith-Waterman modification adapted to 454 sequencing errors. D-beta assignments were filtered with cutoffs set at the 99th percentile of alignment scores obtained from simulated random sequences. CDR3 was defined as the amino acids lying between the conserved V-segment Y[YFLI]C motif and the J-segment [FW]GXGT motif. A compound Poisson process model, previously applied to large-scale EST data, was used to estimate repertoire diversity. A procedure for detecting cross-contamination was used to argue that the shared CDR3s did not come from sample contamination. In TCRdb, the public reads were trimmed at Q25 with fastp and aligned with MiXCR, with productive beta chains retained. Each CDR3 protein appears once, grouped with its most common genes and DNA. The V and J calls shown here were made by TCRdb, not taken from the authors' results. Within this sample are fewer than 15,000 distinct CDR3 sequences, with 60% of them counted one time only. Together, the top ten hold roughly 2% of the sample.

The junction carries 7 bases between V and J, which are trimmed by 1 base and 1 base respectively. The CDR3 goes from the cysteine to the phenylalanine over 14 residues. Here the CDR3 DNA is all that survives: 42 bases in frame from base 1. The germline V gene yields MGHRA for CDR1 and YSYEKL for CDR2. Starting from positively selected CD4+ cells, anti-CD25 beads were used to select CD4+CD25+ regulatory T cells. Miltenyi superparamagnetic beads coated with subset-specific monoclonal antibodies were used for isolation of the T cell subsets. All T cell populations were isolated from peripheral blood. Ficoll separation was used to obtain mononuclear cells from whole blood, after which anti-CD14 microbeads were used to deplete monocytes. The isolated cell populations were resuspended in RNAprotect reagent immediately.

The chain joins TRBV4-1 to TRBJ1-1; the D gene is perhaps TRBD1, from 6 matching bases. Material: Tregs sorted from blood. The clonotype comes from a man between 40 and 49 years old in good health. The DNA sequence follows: TGCGCCAGCAGCCAAGGACAGGCGAACACTGAAGCTTTCTTT. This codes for CASSQGQANTEAFF.